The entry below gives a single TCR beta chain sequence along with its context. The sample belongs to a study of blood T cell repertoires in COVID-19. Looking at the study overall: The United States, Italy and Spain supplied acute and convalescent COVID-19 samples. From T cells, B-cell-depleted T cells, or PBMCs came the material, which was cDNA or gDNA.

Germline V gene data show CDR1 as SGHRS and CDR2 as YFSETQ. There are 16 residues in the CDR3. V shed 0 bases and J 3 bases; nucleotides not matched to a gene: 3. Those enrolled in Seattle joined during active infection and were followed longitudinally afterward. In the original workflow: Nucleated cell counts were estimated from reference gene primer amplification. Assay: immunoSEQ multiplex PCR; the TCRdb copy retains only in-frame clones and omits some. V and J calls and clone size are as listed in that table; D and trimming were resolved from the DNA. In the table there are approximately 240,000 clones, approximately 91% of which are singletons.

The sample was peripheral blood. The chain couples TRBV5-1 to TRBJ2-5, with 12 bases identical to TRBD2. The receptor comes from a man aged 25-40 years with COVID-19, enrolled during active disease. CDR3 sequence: CASSLVPSGGEETQYF. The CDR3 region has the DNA TGCGCCAGCAGCTTGGTCCCTAGCGGGGGGGAAGAGACCCAGTACTTC.